The clone carrying this TCR beta chain was seen a handful of times. Its antigen is currently unknown. CDR3 length: 16 amino acids. The germline CDR1 and CDR2 sequences are MGHRA and YSYEKL. V was clipped by 5 bases and J by 11 bases; unmatched bases: 18. The data were taken from a study of blood T cells in healthy people across ages. The study drew donors from healthy Caucasian individuals in Russia aged roughly 6 to 100. General study points: For the donors, CMV status was unknown and possibly confounded expanded clonotype changes. Researchers said unsorted PBMCs prevented a conclusive naive versus antigen-experienced comparison.

Using a J-beta primer mix together with a sample-barcoded 5' primer, a second PCR was run for about 6 to 11 cycles. Every sample returned 2.5 million or more CDR3-containing paired-end reads. In TCRdb, the 5' RACE reads were re-called with MiXCR into one record per CDR3 protein. Among about 1.6 million distinct CDR3 sequences listed, 30% to 40% were seen once. The source is a woman in her 30s in good health. Sequencing used blood. The chain links TRBV4-1 to TRBJ2-5; 9 positions agree with TRBD1. CDR3 loop: CASSSESGTGRSEQYF. CDR3 DNA sequence: TGCGCCAGCAGCTCTGAATCCGGGACAGGGAGGAGTGAGCAGTACTTC.